These T cell receptor beta chains were read from a single sample in a study of blood T cell repertoires in COVID-19. TCRdb's copy holds only in-frame clones and misses some; the assay was immunoSEQ multiplex PCR. This sample has around 92,000 clones, with 85% to 90% found just once. Sequencing used peripheral blood. These receptors all stem from a woman aged 55-69 years in a cohort sampled during active or convalescent COVID-19. Both conserved end residues are part of each CDR3. A D gene is named only where the DNA matches it firmly. Only some rows state a clone size, as once, few, many or a class for expanded clones.

TRBV19	TRBJ1-5	-	-	TGTGCCAGTAGTTACGGTTATAGCAATCAGCCCCAGCATTTT	CASSYGYSNQPQHF
TRBV18	TRBJ2-2	TRBD2	-	TGTGCCAGCTCACCAGGACTAGGAGTCGCCGGGGAGCTGTTTTTT	CASSPGLGVAGELFF
TRBV7-7	TRBJ1-4	TRBD1	-	TGTGCTAGGTCGGGACAGTTTAATGAAAAACTGTTTTTT	CARSGQFNEKLFF
TRBV3-1/TRBV3-2	TRBJ1-1	TRBD1	-	TGTGCCAGCAGCCCCCTGACAGGGGGCGACACTGAAGCTTTCTTT	CASSPLTGGDTEAFF
TRBV7-8	TRBJ2-5	TRBD2	-	TGTGCCAGCAGCCGGGGACTAGAAGAGACCCAGTACTTC	CASSRGLEETQYF
TRBV19	TRBJ1-2	-	-	TGTGCCAGTAGTATTGCGGTTTCGGGGGGTATCGGCTATGGCTACACCTTC	CASSIAVSGGIGYGYTF
TRBV3-1/TRBV3-2	TRBJ1-4	TRBD1	-	TGTGCCAGCAAGCAGGGGGCGCCCGGTGAAAAACTGTTTTTT	CASKQGAPGEKLFF
TRBV29-1	TRBJ1-2	TRBD1	-	TGCAGCGTCGCGGACAGGGGTGCGAACTATGGCTACACCTTC	CSVADRGANYGYTF
TRBV27	TRBJ1-2	-	-	TGTGCCAGCACCTCGGCCGGACGGACTTTCTATGGCTACACCTTC	CASTSAGRTFYGYTF
TRBV3-1/TRBV3-2	TRBJ2-5	-	few	TGTGCCAGCAGCCGGCGAGGGCAAGAGACCCAGTACTTC	CASSRRGQETQYF
TRBV7-8	TRBJ1-4	-	-	TGTGCCAGCAGCCGTCGGCTTCGAGGAGGTCCAAATGAAAAACTGTTTTTT	CASSRRLRGGPNEKLFF
TRBV4-2	TRBJ1-2	TRBD1	-	TGTGCCAGCAGCCAAGCTTGGGGCAGGGACAGCTATGGCTACACCTTC	CASSQAWGRDSYGYTF
TRBV5-1	TRBJ1-1	-	-	TGCGCCAGCAGCTTGCAGGGGCAGACTGAAGCTTTCTTT	CASSLQGQTEAFF
TRBV10-2	TRBJ1-5	-	-	TGCGCCAGCAGTGAGCGGAGGTATAGCAATCAGCCCCAGCATTTT	CASSERRYSNQPQHF
TRBV10-1	TRBJ1-1	TRBD1	once	TGCGCCAGCAGCGGGAACAGGGGGGGGACTGAAGCTTTCTTT	CASSGNRGGTEAFF
TRBV29-1	TRBJ2-1	-	-	TGCAGCGTGATCGGGATATGGCAGTTCTTC	CSVIGIWQFF
TRBV7-9	TRBJ1-1	-	-	TGTGCCAGCAGCTTATTAGGGGGAACTGAAGCTTTCTTT	CASSLLGGTEAFF
TRBV4-1	TRBJ2-3	TRBD2	-	TGCGCCAGCAGCCAAGATCCACGGCGGGGGGCCACAGATACGCAGTATTTT	CASSQDPRRGATDTQYF
TRBV7-3	TRBJ2-1	-	-	TGTGCCAGCAGCTTTGGACTAAGGGTTTGGGATGAGCAGTTCTTC	CASSFGLRVWDEQFF
TRBV5-4	TRBJ1-2	-	once	TGTGCCAGCAGCTGGGGGCGCGGATCGGCTAACTATGGCTACACCTTC	CASSWGRGSANYGYTF
TRBV2	TRBJ1-1	-	-	TGTGCCAGCAGGGAAAACAGGGCTTCGAACACTGAAGCTTTCTTT	CASRENRASNTEAFF
TRBV6-4	TRBJ2-1	-	-	TGTGCCAGCAGTGAAGCAGGGTACAATGAGCAGTTCTTC	CASSEAGYNEQFF
TRBV2	TRBJ1-1	-	-	TGTGCCAGCAGAAGTCGAGGGGGATTTAACACTGAAGCTTTCTTT	CASRSRGGFNTEAFF
TRBV3-1/TRBV3-2	TRBJ1-3	-	-	TGTGCCAGCAGCCCAGGCAATGGAAACACCATATATTTT	CASSPGNGNTIYF